This TCR beta chain stems from a study of blood T cell repertoires in COVID-19. Study-level background: The cDNA or gDNA used as material had been derived from T cells, B-cell-depleted T cells, or PBMCs.

This CDR3 comprises 12 residues. The germline CDR1 and CDR2 sequences are SGHTA and FQGNSA. V lost 1 base to trimming and J lost 11 bases, with 11 bases between them. Here immunoSEQ multiplex PCR was the method, and the copy in TCRdb shows in-frame clones only, minus some. The sample has under 75,000 clones; more than 70% are singletons. The receptor comes from a man in his sixties with COVID-19, enrolled during active disease. The specimen sequenced was peripheral blood. V is TRBV7-2 and J is TRBJ1-1, with no clear D. The CDR3 loop reads CASSLDSPGAFF. CDR3 DNA sequence: TGTGCCAGCAGCTTAGACAGTCCTGGGGCTTTCTTT.